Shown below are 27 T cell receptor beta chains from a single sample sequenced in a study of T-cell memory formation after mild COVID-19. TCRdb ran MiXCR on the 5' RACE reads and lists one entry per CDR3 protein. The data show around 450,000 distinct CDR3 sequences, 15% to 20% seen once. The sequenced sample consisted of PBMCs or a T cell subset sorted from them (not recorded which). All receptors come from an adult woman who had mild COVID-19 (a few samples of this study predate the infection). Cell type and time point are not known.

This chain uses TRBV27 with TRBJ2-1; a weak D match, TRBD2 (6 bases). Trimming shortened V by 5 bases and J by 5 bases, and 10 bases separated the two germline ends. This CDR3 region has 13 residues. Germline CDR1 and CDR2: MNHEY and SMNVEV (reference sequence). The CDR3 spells CASSPTRHNEQFF. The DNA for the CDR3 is TGTGCCAGCAGTCCGACTAGGCACAATGAGCAGTTCTTC.

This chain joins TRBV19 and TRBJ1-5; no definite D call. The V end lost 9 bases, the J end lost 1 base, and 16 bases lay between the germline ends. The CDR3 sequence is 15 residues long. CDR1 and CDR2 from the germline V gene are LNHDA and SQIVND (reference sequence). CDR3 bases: TGTGCCAGCTTACGGGGAGAACCAAGCAATCAGCCCCAGCATTTT. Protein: CASLRGEPSNQPQHF.

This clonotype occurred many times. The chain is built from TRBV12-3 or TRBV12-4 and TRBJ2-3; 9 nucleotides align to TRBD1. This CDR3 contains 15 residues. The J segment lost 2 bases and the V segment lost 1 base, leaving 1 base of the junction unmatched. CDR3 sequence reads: CASSLGQGVTDTQYF. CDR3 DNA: TGTGCCAGCAGTTTAGGACAGGGGGTCACAGATACGCAGTATTTT.

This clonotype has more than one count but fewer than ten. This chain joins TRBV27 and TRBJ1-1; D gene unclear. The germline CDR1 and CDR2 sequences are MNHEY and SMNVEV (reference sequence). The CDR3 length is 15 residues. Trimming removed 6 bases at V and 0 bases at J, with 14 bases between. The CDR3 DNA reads TGTGCCAGCAGACAATACGGGGAGATGAACACTGAAGCTTTCTTT. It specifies CASRQYGEMNTEAFF.

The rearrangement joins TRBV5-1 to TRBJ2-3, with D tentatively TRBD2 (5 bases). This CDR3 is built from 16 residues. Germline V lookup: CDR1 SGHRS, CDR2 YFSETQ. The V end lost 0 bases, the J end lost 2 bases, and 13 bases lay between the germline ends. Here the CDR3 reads CASSLGGASLTDTQYF. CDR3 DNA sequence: TGCGCCAGCAGCTTGGGGGGAGCCAGCCTCACAGATACGCAGTATTTT.

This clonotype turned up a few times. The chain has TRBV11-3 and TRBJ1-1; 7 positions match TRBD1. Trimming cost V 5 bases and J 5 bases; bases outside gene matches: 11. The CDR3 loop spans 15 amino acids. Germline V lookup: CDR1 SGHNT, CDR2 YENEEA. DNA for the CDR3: TGTGCCAGCAGCGCACCAGCTGGCAGGGGGACTGAAGCTTTCTTT. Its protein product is CASSAPAGRGTEAFF.

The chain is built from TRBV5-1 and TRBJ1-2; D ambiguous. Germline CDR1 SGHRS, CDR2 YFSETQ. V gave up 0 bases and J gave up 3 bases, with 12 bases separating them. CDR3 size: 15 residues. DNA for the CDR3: TGCGCCAGCAGCTTGGAGGTATCACAGCACTATGGCTACACCTTC. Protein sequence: CASSLEVSQHYGYTF.

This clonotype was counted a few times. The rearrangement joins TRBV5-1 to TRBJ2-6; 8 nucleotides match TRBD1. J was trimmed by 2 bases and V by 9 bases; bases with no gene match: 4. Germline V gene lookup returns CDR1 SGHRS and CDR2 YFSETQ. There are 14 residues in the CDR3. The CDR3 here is CATTTGAGANVLTF. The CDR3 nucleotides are TGCGCCACTACGACAGGGGCTGGGGCCAACGTCCTGACTTTC.

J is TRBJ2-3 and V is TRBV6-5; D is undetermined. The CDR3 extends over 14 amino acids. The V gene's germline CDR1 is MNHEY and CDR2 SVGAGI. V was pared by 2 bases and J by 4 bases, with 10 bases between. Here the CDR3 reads CASSYRLGSDTQYF. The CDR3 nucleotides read TGTGCCAGCAGTTACCGGCTAGGCTCAGATACGCAGTATTTT.

The CDR3 region is CASSSMWGGPYNEQFF. CDR3 in DNA: TGTGCCAGCAGCTCGATGTGGGGGGGGCCCTACAATGAGCAGTTCTTC. This chain joins TRBV7-9 and TRBJ2-1; maybe TRBD2 (7 bases). With 4 bases removed from V and 2 bases from J, the gap between germline ends came to 15 bases. Per the germline V gene, CDR1 is SEHNR and CDR2 is FQNEAQ (reference sequence). This CDR3 region has 16 residues.

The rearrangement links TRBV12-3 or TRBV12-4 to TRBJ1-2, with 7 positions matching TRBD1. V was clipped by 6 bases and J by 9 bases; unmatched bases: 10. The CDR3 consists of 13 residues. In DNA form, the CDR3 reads TGTGCCAGCAGGGAAGACAGGGACTGGCGCTACACCTTC. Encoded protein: CASREDRDWRYTF.

The CDR3 DNA reads TGTGCCAGTAGTGGGCCGTCCCGGACTGAAGCTTTCTTT. This sequence encodes CASSGPSRTEAFF. The rearrangement joins TRBV19 to TRBJ1-1; no firm D call. In germline, CDR1 is LNHDA, CDR2 SQIVND (reference sequence). The germline V and J ends were trimmed by 5 bases and 5 bases, with 12 bases remaining between them. The CDR3 consists of 13 residues.

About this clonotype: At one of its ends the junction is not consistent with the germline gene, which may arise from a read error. This CDR3 reads CASSLGVAGVLETQYF. In DNA form, the CDR3 reads TGTGCTAGCAGCTTAGGGGTAGCGGGAGTTTTGGAGACCCAGTACTTC. V gene TRBV7-7 combines with J gene TRBJ2-5; 9 bases are a match to TRBD2. The CDR3 has 16 residues. Germline values: CDR1 SSHAT, CDR2 FNYEAQ (reference sequence).

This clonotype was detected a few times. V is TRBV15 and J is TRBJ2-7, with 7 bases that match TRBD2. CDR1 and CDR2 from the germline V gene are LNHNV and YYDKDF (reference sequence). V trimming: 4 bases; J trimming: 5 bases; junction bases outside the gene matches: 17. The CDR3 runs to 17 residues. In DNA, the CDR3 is TGTGCCACCAGCACTTACGGGGACTACAGTTTCCTCGACGAGCAGTACTTC. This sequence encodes CATSTYGDYSFLDEQYF.

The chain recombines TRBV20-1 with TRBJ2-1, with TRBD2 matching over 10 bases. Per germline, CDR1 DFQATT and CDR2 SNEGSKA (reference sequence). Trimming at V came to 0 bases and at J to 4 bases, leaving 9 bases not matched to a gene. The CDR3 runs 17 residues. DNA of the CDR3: TGCAGTGCTAGAGATGGGGCTAGCGGGGGCCATTACAATGAGCAGTTCTTC. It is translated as CSARDGASGGHYNEQFF.

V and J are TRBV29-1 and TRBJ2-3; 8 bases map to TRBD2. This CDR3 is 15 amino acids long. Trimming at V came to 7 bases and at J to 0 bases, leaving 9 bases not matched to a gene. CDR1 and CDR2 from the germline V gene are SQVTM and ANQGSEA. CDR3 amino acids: CSGVGLAGSTDTQYF. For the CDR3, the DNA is TGCAGCGGTGTGGGTCTAGCGGGTAGCACAGATACGCAGTATTTT.

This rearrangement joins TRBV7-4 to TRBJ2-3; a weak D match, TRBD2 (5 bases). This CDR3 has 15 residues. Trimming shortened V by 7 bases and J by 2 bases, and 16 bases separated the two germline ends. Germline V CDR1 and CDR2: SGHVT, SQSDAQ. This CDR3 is CASILARDSTDTQYF. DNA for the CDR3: TGTGCCAGCATTCTCGCGAGGGATTCCACAGATACGCAGTATTTT.

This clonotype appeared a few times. The CDR3 DNA follows: TGTGCCAGCAGCCCCCTAGGGGGAGGGCCAGATGAGCAGTTCTTC. Amino acid sequence: CASSPLGGGPDEQFF. The V and J genes are TRBV3-1 and TRBJ2-1; possibly TRBD2 for D (7 bases). Trimming removed 4 bases at V and 8 bases at J, with 18 bases between. Germline CDR1 LGHDT, CDR2 YNNKEL (reference sequence). CDR3 length: 15 amino acids.

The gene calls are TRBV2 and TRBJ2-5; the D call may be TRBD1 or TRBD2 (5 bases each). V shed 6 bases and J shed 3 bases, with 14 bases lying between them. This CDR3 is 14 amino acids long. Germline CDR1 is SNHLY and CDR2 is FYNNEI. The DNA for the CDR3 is TGTGCCAGCAGCTACACGGGACGGGAAGAGACCCAGTACTTC. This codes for CASSYTGREETQYF. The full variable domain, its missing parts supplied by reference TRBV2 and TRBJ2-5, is EPEVTQTPSHQVTQMGQEVILRCVPISNHLYFYWYRQILGQKVEFLVSFYNNEISEKSEIFDDQFSVERPDGSNFTLKIRSTKLEDSAMYFCASSYTGREETQYFGPGTRLLVL.

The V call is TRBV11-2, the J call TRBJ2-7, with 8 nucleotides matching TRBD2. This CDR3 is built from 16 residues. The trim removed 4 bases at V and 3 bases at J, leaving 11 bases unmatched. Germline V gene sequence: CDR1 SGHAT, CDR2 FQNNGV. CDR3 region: CASSSARTSRIYEQYF. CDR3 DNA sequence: TGTGCCAGCAGCTCCGCTCGGACTAGCAGGATCTACGAGCAGTACTTC.

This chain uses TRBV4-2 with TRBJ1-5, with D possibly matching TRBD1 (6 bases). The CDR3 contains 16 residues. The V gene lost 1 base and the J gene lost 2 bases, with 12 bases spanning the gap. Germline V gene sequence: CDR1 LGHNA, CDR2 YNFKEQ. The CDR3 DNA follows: TGTGCCAGCAGCCAAGGCGGCCCAGGGGGCAATCAGCCCCAGCATTTT. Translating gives CASSQGGPGGNQPQHF.

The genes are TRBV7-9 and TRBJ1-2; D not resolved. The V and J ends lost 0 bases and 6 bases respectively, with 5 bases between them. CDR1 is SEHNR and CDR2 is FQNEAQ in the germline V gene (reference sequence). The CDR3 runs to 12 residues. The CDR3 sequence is CASSLAQDGYTF. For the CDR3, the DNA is TGTGCCAGCAGCTTAGCCCAGGATGGCTACACCTTC.

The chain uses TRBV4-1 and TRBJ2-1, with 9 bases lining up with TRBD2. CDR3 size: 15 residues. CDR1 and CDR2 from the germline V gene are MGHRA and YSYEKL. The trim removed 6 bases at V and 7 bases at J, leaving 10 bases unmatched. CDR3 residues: CASRGLAGGPNEQFF. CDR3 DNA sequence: TGCGCCAGCAGAGGTCTGGCGGGAGGGCCGAATGAGCAGTTCTTC.

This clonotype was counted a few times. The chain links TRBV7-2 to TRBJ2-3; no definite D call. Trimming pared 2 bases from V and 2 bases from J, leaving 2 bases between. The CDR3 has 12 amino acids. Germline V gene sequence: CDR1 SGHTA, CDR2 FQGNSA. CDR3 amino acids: CASSLFTDTQYF. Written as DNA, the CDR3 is TGTGCCAGCAGCTTATTCACAGATACGCAGTATTTT.

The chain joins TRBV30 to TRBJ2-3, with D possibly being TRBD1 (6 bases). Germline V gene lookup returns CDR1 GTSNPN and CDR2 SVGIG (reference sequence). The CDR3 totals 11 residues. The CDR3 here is CAWGPTDTQYF. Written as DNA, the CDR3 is TGTGCGTGGGGGCCTACAGATACGCAGTATTTT. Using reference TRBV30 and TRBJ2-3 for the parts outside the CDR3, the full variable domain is SQTIHQWPATLVQPVGSPLSLECTVEGTSNPNLYWYRQAAGRGLQLLFYSVGIGQISSEVPQNLSASRPQDRQFILSSKKLLLSDSGFYLCAWGPTDTQYFGPGTRLTVL.

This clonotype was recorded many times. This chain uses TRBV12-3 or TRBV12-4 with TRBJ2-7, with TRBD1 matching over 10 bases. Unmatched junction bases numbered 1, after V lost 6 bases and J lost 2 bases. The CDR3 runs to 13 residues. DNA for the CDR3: TGTGCCAGCAGCGGGACAGGGGCCTACGAGCAGTACTTC. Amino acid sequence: CASSGTGAYEQYF.

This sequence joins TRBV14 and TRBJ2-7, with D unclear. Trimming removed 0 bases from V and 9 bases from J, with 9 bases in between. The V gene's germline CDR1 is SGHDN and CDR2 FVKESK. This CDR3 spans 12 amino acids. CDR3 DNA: TGTGCCAGCAGCCAAGATTACGAATCGCAGTACTTC. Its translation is CASSQDYESQYF.